This T cell receptor beta chain comes out of a study of blood T cell repertoires in COVID-19. Study details: T cells, B-cell-depleted T cells, or PBMCs provided the cDNA or gDNA that served as material.

The table came from immunoSEQ multiplex PCR; TCRdb's copy has only in-frame clones and leaves some out. Of 85,000 to 95,000 clones listed, 75% to 90% are singletons. V was clipped by 6 bases and J by 8 bases, with 14 bases between them. The germline V gene has CDR1 MNHEY and CDR2 SVGAGI. The length of the CDR3 is 13 residues. The sequenced material came from peripheral blood. This sequence was found in a woman of 80 years or more with acute or convalescent COVID-19. This chain joins TRBV6-5 and TRBJ1-5, with D possibly being TRBD1 (6 bases). This CDR3 reads CASSVLGAEPQHF. The CDR3 DNA reads TGTGCCAGCAGCGTATTGGGGGCCGAGCCCCAGCATTTT.